Here is one T cell receptor (beta chain) with its context. Original analysis: Nucleated cell number was recorded as an estimate derived from reference gene primer amplification. Here immunoSEQ multiplex PCR was the method, and the copy in TCRdb shows in-frame clones only, minus some. The DNA gave D and trimming, while V, J and clone size come from that table. The data show around 43,000 clones, roughly 89% seen once. These data belong to a study of blood T cell repertoires in COVID-19. Study in general: Researchers got acute and convalescent COVID-19 samples from the United States, Italy and Spain. PBMCs, B-cell-depleted T cells, or T cells provided the cDNA or gDNA that made up the material.

This CDR3 is 14 amino acids long. The V gene lost 2 bases and the J gene lost 2 bases, with 8 bases spanning the gap. The germline V gene has CDR1 SEHNR and CDR2 FQNEAQ (reference sequence). The clonotype originates from a man aged 50-60 years with active COVID-19. The sequencing input was peripheral blood. V and J are TRBV7-9 and TRBJ2-3; no definite D call. Here the CDR3 DNA reads TGTGCCAGCAGCTTACGGTTGAACACAGATACGCAGTATTTT. It codes for CASSLRLNTDTQYF.